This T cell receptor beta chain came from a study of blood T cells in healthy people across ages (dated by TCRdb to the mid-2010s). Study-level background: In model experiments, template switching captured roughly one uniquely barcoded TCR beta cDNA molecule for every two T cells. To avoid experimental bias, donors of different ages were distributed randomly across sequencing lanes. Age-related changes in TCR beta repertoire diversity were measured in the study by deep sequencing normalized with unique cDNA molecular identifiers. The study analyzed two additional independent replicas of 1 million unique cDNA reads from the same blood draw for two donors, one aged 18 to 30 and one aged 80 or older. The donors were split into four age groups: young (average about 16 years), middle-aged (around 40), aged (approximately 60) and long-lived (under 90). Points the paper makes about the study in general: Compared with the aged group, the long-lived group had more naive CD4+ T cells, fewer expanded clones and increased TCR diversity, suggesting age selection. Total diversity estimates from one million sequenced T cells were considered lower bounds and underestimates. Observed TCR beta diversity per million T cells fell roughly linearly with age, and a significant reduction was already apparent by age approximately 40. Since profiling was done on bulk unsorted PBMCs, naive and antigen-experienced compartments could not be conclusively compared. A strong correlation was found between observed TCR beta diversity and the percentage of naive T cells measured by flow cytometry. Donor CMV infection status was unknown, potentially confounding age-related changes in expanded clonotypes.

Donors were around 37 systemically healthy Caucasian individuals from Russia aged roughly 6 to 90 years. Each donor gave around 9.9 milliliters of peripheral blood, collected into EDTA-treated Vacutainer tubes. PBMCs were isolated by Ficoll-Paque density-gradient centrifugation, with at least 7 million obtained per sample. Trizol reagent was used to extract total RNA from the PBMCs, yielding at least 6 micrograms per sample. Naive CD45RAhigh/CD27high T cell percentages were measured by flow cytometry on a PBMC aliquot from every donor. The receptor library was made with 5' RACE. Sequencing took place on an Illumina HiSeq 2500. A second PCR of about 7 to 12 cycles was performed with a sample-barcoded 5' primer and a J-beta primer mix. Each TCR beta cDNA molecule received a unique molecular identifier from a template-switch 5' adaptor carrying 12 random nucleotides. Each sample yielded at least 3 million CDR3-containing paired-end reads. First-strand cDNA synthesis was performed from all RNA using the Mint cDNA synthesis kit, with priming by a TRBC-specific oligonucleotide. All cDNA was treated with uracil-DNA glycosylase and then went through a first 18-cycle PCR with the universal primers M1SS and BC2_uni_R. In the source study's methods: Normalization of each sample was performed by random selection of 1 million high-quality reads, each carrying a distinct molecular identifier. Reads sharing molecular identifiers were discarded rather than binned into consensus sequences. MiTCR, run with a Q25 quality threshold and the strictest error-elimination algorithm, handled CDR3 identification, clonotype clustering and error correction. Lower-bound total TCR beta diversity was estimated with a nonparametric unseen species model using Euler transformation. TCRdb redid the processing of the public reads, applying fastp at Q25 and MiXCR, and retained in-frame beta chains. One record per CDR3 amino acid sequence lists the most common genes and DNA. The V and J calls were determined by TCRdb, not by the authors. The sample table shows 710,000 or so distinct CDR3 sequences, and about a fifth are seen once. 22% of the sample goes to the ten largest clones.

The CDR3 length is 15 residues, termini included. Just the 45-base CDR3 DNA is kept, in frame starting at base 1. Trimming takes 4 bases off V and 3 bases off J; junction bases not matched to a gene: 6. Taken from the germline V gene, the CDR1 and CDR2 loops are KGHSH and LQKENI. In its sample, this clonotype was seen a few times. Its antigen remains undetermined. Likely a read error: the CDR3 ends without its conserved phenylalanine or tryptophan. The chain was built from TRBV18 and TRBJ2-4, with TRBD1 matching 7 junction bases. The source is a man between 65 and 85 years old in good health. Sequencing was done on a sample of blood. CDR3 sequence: CASSLVTGNKNIQYI. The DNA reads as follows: TGTGCCAGCTCACTCGTGACAGGGAACAAAAACATTCAGTACATC.